This T cell receptor (beta chain) appears in the sequencing data of a study of PD-1 blockade in classical Hodgkin lymphoma. With regard to this clone: The antigen is undetermined.

Every patient had relapsed following autologous stem cell transplantation, and cohorts differed in brentuximab vedotin exposure. This CDR3 has 14 amino acids. Germline assignment: CDR1 SGHTA and CDR2 FQGNSA. With 5 bases removed from V and 3 bases from J, the gap between germline ends came to 14 bases. Profiled with immunoSEQ multiplex PCR; TCRdb holds only in-frame clones, not every one. This table holds more than 25,000 clones, under 85% found once. Findings of the study overall: The CD4+ diversity rise by C4D1 was clearest in complete responders. What caused the repertoire differences, perhaps disease activity or prior therapy, remains undefined.

The V and J genes are TRBV7-2 and TRBJ2-7, with D maybe TRBD2 (5 bases). Sequences were derived from peripheral blood mononuclear cells (PBMCs), sampled before the second cycle of nivolumab. The clonotype comes from a human donor with classical Hodgkin lymphoma. The CDR3 DNA follows: TGTGCCAGCAGCGAAGACAAGGGAGTCTACGAGCAGTACTTC. Amino acids: CASSEDKGVYEQYF.